This TCR beta chain was sequenced for a study of radiation and T cells in renal cell carcinoma. Study details: Nephrectomy followed 15 Gy stereotactic body radiation by 4 weeks. Study results and caveats: Without pretreatment biopsies, baseline tumor clonotype presence was undetermined. Top tumor clonotypes rose in blood 2 weeks post-radiation, then contracted.

Time point here: baseline pretreatment blood. Treatment: 15 Gy SBRT to primary tumor, nephrectomy 4 weeks later. In the case of this clone: Its cognate antigen is unknown.

The protocol was immunoSEQ multiplex PCR, while the TCRdb copy is restricted to in-frame clones and leaves out a portion. The sample has more than 140,000 clones, roughly 83% seen once. Trimming took off 1 base at V and 10 bases at J, with 16 bases between the two ends. This CDR3 comprises 14 residues. Germline V gene sequence: CDR1 SGHVS, CDR2 FQNEAQ. The TCR originated in a woman between 50 and 59 years old with renal cell carcinoma. The material sequenced was blood, taken from a patient whose treatment included radiotherapy and nephrectomy. The chain recombines TRBV7-8 with TRBJ1-1; D ambiguous. CDR3: CASSLEEAVQRAFF. CDR3 nucleotides: TGTGCCAGCAGCTTAGAGGAGGCGGTCCAGAGAGCTTTCTTT.